These T cell receptor beta chains were read from a single sample in a study of beta chain features in type 1 diabetes. TCRdb's table, derived via immunoSEQ multiplex PCR, lists solely in-frame clones and lacks some. The table shows just under 150,000 clones, with 13% occurring only once. Sequenced input: central memory CD4+ T cells from blood. The receptors stem from a man aged 18 to 30 with type 1 diabetes. The CDR3 runs from the conserved cysteine through the conserved F or W. A D gene is named only where the DNA matches it firmly. The size field is filled for only some rows; it gives once, few, many or a size class.

TRBV6-5	TRBJ2-5	-	-	CASSIRTWETQYF	TGTGCCAGCAGTATCCGGACGTGGGAGACCCAGTACTTC
TRBV2	TRBJ1-5	-	-	CASSEGMASNQPQHF	TGTGCCAGCAGTGAAGGTATGGCCAGCAATCAGCCCCAGCATTTT
TRBV7-9	TRBJ2-1	few	-	CASSLEVVVQFF	TGTGCCAGCAGCTTAGAAGTAGTAGTTCAGTTCTTC
TRBV30	TRBJ1-5	-	-	CAWSPPGANQPQHF	TGTGCCTGGAGTCCCCCGGGAGCAAATCAGCCCCAGCATTTT
TRBV7-9	TRBJ2-1	few	TRBD2	CASSPIAGGEQFF	TGTGCCAGCAGCCCCATAGCGGGGGGGGAGCAGTTCTTC
TRBV4-2	TRBJ1-1	-	-	CASSQGVHSSF	TGTGCCAGCAGCCAAGGGGTACACAGCAGCTTT
TRBV27	TRBJ1-1	few	-	CASRDSMNTEAFF	TGTGCCAGCAGGGACAGCATGAACACTGAAGCTTTCTTT
TRBV9	TRBJ1-1	-	-	CASSVQDTEAFF	TGTGCCAGCAGCGTACAAGACACTGAAGCTTTCTTT
TRBV4-1	TRBJ1-3	medium-sized	-	CASSQVQGTGNTIYF	TGCGCCAGCAGCCAAGTTCAGGGAACTGGAAACACCATATATTTT
TRBV10-2	TRBJ2-3	-	TRBD2	CATLAGVTQYF	TGCGCCACCTTAGCGGGGGTTACGCAGTATTTT
TRBV29-1	TRBJ1-4	many	TRBD1	CSALRGTEGMGLFF	TGCAGCGCCCTACGGGGGACAGAAGGAATGGGACTGTTTTTT
TRBV7-9	TRBJ2-7	many	-	CASSLDNEQYF	TGTGCCAGCAGCTTGGACAACGAGCAGTACTTC
TRBV9	TRBJ2-7	few	-	CASSVEGGATYEQYF	TGTGCCAGCAGCGTAGAAGGGGGGGCTACCTACGAGCAGTACTTC
TRBV9	TRBJ1-6	-	-	CASSVTSSGPPLHF	TGTGCCAGCAGCGTAACCTCTAGCGGCCCACCCCTCCACTTT
TRBV11-3	TRBJ2-7	many	TRBD2	CASSRTGTSGDYEQYF	TGTGCCAGCAGCAGAACCGGGACTAGCGGGGACTACGAGCAGTACTTC
TRBV27	TRBJ1-1	few	TRBD1	CASTRDRVPAGAEAFF	TGTGCCAGCACCCGGGACAGGGTCCCCGCCGGCGCTGAAGCTTTCTTT
TRBV7-2	TRBJ1-6	-	-	CASSLVPPVQVPLHF	TGTGCCAGCAGCTTAGTACCCCCGGTTCAGGTACCCCTCCACTTT
TRBV5-1	TRBJ2-3	few	-	CASSLGASTDTQYF	TGCGCCAGCAGCTTGGGTGCCAGCACAGATACGCAGTATTTT
TRBV18	TRBJ2-5	-	-	CASSTRQKETQYF	TGTGCCAGCTCAACAAGACAGAAAGAGACCCAGTACTTC
TRBV5-1	TRBJ1-2	-	-	CASSLSATNYGYTF	TGCGCCAGCAGCTTGAGTGCCACCAACTATGGCTACACCTTC
TRBV29-1	TRBJ2-1	few	TRBD2	CSVYPSRGGMNEQFF	TGCAGCGTTTATCCGAGTCGGGGGGGTATGAATGAGCAGTTCTTC
TRBV29-1	TRBJ2-7	few	-	CSVSSSYEQYF	TGCAGCGTTTCCAGCTCCTACGAGCAGTACTTC
TRBV14	TRBJ2-7	few	-	CASSQGQGHVGEYF	TGTGCCAGCAGCCAAGGGCAGGGGCATGTAGGCGAGTACTTC
TRBV25-1	TRBJ2-5	few	TRBD1	CASSLGTGARETQYF	TGTGCCAGCAGTCTAGGGACAGGGGCGAGAGAGACCCAGTACTTC
TRBV2	TRBJ1-2	-	-	CASSESLNYGYTF	TGTGCCAGCAGTGAGAGCCTTAACTATGGCTACACCTTC
TRBV5-1	TRBJ2-1	few	-	CASSLSAGELNEQFF	TGCGCCAGCTCCCTATCGGCAGGGGAGTTGAATGAGCAGTTCTTC
TRBV6-1	TRBJ2-7	few	-	CASSGTVVQYF	TGTGCCAGCAGTGGAACGGTGGTGCAGTACTTC
TRBV28	TRBJ2-2	-	-	CASSLNRGGELFF	TGTGCCAGCAGTTTAAATCGGGGCGGGGAGCTGTTTTTT
TRBV6-1	TRBJ2-5	few	-	CASRGTNLETQYF	TGTGCCAGCAGGGGGACCAACCTAGAGACCCAGTACTTC
TRBV4-2	TRBJ1-1	-	-	CASSQDGRDDTEAFF	TGTGCCAGCAGCCAAGACGGCAGGGACGACACTGAAGCTTTCTTT
TRBV6-5	TRBJ2-3	-	-	CASSKAPDPADTQYF	TGTGCCAGCAGCAAGGCACCCGATCCGGCAGATACGCAGTATTTT
TRBV30	TRBJ1-5	-	-	CAWNRGPQQPQHF	TGTGCCTGGAATCGGGGGCCACAACAGCCCCAGCATTTT
TRBV7-7	TRBJ2-3	-	TRBD2	CASSLAAGGHTDTQYF	TGTGCCAGCAGCTTGGCGGCGGGGGGTCACACAGATACGCAGTATTTT
TRBV5-1	TRBJ1-3	-	-	CASSLVAGQAGNTIYF	TGCGCCAGCAGCTTGGTAGCGGGACAAGCTGGAAACACCATATATTTT
TRBV29-1	TRBJ2-3	many	-	CSAGGGATDTQYF	TGCAGCGCCGGAGGGGGGGCGACAGATACGCAGTATTTT
TRBV14	TRBJ1-4	few	TRBD1	CASSPLQGLAEKLFF	TGTGCCAGCAGCCCCTTACAGGGGTTGGCTGAAAAACTGTTTTTT
TRBV5-1	TRBJ2-3	-	TRBD1	CASSPGQELDTQYF	TGCGCCAGCAGCCCTGGACAGGAATTAGATACGCAGTATTTT
TRBV19	TRBJ2-3	-	TRBD2	CASTSRGGDTQYF	TGTGCCAGTACCAGCCGGGGGGGCGATACGCAGTATTTT
TRBV5-4	TRBJ2-5	-	TRBD2	CASSLVLGGARETQYF	TGTGCCAGCAGCTTGGTCCTCGGGGGGGCAAGAGAGACCCAGTACTTC
TRBV29-1	TRBJ2-5	few	TRBD1	CSVAGQGVGGQETQYF	TGCAGCGTCGCGGGACAGGGTGTAGGTGGCCAAGAGACCCAGTACTTC
TRBV14	TRBJ2-7	few	-	CASSQEATSYEQYF	TGTGCCAGCAGCCAAGAAGCAACATCCTACGAGCAGTACTTC
TRBV15	TRBJ2-1	-	-	CATSADFYNEQFF	TGTGCCACCAGCGCGGACTTCTACAATGAGCAGTTCTTC
TRBV7-7	TRBJ1-4	many	TRBD1	CASSLGQGEKLFF	TGTGCTAGCAGCCTCGGACAGGGCGAAAAACTGTTTTTT
TRBV7-9	TRBJ2-5	-	-	CASSLDGAAQETQYF	TGTGCCAGCAGCTTAGACGGGGCAGCCCAAGAGACCCAGTACTTC
TRBV30	TRBJ2-5	-	-	CAVDRLARLGETQYF	TGTGCCGTTGACAGGTTGGCCCGATTGGGGGAGACCCAGTACTTC
TRBV2	TRBJ2-3	-	-	CASSEETDTQYF	TGTGCCAGCAGTGAAGAAACAGATACGCAGTATTTT
TRBV5-6	TRBJ2-2	few	-	CASSLYGGNTGELFF	TGTGCCAGCAGCTTGTACGGGGGTAACACCGGGGAGCTGTTTTTT
TRBV5-4	TRBJ1-6	-	-	CASRPKEEGSPLHF	TGTGCCAGCAGACCTAAGGAAGAGGGATCACCCCTCCACTTT
TRBV30	TRBJ2-1	-	-	CAWSIGGQYNEQFF	TGTGCCTGGAGTATTGGCGGGCAGTACAATGAGCAGTTCTTC
TRBV5-1	TRBJ2-5	few	-	CASSLAWDLETQYF	TGCGCCAGCAGCTTGGCGTGGGACTTGGAGACCCAGTACTTC
TRBV29-1	TRBJ2-7	few	-	CSVEGTAYEQYF	TGCAGCGTTGAAGGGACAGCCTACGAGCAGTACTTC
TRBV20-1	TRBJ1-4	-	-	CSATSNEKLFF	TGCAGTGCTACTTCTAATGAAAAACTGTTTTTT
TRBV18	TRBJ2-1	few	-	CASALPGPRVYEQFF	TGTGCCAGCGCCCTTCCGGGCCCTCGCGTCTATGAGCAGTTCTTC
TRBV29-1	TRBJ1-3	few	TRBD1	CSVVQGAGNTIYF	TGCAGCGTTGTCCAGGGGGCTGGAAACACCATATATTTT
TRBV19	TRBJ2-6	-	TRBD1	CASSTTGTGYFAGANVLTF	TGTGCCAGTAGTACTACCGGGACAGGGTATTTCGCTGGGGCCAACGTCCTGACTTTC